This record looks at one T cell receptor (beta chain) sequence and its context. This sample is drawn from a study of OX40 agonist ivuxolimab in advanced cancers. At the level of the study: Ivuxolimab, an antibody that agonizes OX40 (CD134), was administered to the patients. Under the entry rules, prior anti-PD-1, anti-PD-L1 or anti-CTLA-4 therapy was allowed, and 35% to 40% had some.

The method was immunoSEQ multiplex PCR; TCRdb's version includes in-frame clones alone and lacks a portion of them. The table has about 89,000 clones, roughly 91% seen once. Germline values: CDR1 SGHNT, CDR2 YYREEE (reference sequence). V was trimmed by 4 bases and J by 1 base, leaving 9 bases between them. The CDR3 is made up of 14 amino acids. The receptor's source is an adult with an advanced solid tumor such as melanoma, head and neck, liver or kidney cancer. This chain uses TRBV5-4 with TRBJ2-4; the D gene is possibly TRBD1 (5 bases). The sample in question was CD4+ or CD8+ T cells sorted from blood, obtained in a trial of the OX40 agonist ivuxolimab. The CDR3, as DNA: TGTGCCAGCAGCATACAGGACGCCAAAAACATTCAGTACTTC. Its protein product is CASSIQDAKNIQYF.